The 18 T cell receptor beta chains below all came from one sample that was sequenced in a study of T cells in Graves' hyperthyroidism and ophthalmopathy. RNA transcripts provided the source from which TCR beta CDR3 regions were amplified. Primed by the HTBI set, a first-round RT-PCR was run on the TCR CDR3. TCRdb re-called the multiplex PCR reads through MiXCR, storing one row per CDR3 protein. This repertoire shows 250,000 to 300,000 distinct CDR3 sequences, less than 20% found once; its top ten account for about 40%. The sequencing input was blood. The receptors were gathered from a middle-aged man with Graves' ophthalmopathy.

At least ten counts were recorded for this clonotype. The CDR3 nucleotides are TGTGCCTGGAGTGAGGGTTTGGCTGGAAACACCATATATTTT. It yields the protein CAWSEGLAGNTIYF. The genes are TRBV30 and TRBJ1-3; D gene unclear. Germline CDR1 is GTSNPN and CDR2 is SVGIG (reference sequence). The V gene lost 1 base and the J gene lost 2 bases, with 9 bases spanning the gap. There are 14 residues in the CDR3.

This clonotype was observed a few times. The CDR3 here is CASTPGTKETQYF. DNA for the CDR3: TGCGCCAGCACCCCAGGGACGAAAGAGACCCAGTACTTC. J is TRBJ2-5 and V is TRBV5-1, with D perhaps matching TRBD1 or TRBD2 (5 bases each). This CDR3 is built from 13 residues. V was pared by 6 bases and J by 3 bases, with 12 bases between. Germline assignment: CDR1 SGHRS and CDR2 YFSETQ.

CDR3 amino acids: CSARDPGGSPTYEQYF. The CDR3 DNA is TGCAGTGCTAGAGACCCCGGCGGGAGCCCGACCTACGAGCAGTACTTC. The J gene is TRBJ2-7, the V gene TRBV20-1; 7 bases agree with TRBD2. The germline V gene encodes CDR1 DFQATT and CDR2 SNEGSKA (reference sequence). Unmatched junction bases numbered 10, after V lost 0 bases and J lost 2 bases. CDR3 length equals 16 residues.

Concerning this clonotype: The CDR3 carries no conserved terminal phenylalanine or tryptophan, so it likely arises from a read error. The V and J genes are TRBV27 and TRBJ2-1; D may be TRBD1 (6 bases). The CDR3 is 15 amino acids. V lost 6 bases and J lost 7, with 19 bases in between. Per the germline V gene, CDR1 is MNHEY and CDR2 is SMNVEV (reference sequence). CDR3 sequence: CASSRTQGFGNEQFL. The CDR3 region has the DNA TGTGCCAGCAGCCGTACCCAGGGGTTCGGGAATGAGCAGTTCCTC.

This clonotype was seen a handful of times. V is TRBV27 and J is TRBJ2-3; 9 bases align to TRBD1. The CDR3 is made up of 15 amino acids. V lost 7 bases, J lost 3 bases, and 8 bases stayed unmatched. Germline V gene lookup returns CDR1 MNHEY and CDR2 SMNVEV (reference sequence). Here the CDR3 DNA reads TGTGCCAGCACCACTGGGGGACAGGGAACAGATACGCAGTATTTT. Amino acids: CASTTGGQGTDTQYF.

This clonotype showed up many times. CDR3 coding DNA: TGTGCCAGCAGCCCCCGAACAGGGACGGCCACAGATACGCAGTATTTT. It specifies CASSPRTGTATDTQYF. The J gene is TRBJ2-3, the V gene TRBV7-6, with D perhaps TRBD1 (6 bases). Germline-derived CDR1 and CDR2 are SGHVS and FNYEAQ. The length of the CDR3 is 16 residues. Trimming removed 5 bases from V and 2 bases from J, with 17 bases in between.

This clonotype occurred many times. The CDR3 region has the DNA TGTGCCAGCAGCCCCGAGGGAACATCGTACAATGAGCAGTTCTTC. As protein: CASSPEGTSYNEQFF. The chain recombines TRBV6-1 with TRBJ2-1, with a tentative D call TRBD2 (5 bases). The CDR3 is 15 amino acids. V was cut by 6 bases and J by 4 bases, with 16 bases left in between. Germline lookup yields CDR1 MNHNS and CDR2 SASEGT.

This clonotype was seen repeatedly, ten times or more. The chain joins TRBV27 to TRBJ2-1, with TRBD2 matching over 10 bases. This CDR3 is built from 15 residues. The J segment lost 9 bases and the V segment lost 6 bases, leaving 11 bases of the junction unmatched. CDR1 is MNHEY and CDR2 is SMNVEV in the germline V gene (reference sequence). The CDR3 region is CASSLGLAGVSEQFF. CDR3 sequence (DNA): TGTGCCAGCAGCTTAGGGCTAGCGGGAGTCAGTGAGCAGTTCTTC.

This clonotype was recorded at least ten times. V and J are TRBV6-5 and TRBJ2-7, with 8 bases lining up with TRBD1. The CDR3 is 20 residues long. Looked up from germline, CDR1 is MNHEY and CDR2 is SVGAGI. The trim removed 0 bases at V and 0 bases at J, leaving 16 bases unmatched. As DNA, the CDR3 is TGTGCCAGCAGTTACTCGTCGGGACAGGCCATAAGTGAACACTCCTACGAGCAGTACTTC. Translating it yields CASSYSSGQAISEHSYEQYF.

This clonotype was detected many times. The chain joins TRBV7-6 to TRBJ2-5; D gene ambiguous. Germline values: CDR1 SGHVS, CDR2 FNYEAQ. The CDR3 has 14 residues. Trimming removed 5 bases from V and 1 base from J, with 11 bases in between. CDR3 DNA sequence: TGTGCCAGCAGCCCACGACAAATCCAAGAGACCCAGTACTTC. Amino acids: CASSPRQIQETQYF.

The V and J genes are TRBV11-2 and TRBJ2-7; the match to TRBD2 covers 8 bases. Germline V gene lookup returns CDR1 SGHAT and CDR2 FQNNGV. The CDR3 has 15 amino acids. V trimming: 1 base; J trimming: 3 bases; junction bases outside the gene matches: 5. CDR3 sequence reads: CASSLGLATFYEQYF. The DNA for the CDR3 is TGTGCCAGCAGCTTAGGACTAGCGACATTCTACGAGCAGTACTTC. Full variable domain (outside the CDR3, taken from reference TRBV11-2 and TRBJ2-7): EAGVAQSPRYKIIEKRQSVAFWCNPISGHATLYWYQQILGQGPKLLIQFQNNGVVDDSQLPKDRFSAERLKGVDSTLKIQPAKLEDSAVYLCASSLGLATFYEQYFGPGTRLTVT.

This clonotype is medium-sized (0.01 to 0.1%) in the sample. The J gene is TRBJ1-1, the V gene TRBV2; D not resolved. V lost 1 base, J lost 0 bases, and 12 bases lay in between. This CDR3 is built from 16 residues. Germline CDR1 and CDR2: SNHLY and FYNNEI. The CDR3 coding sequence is TGTGCCAGCAGTGAAGGGCCCACTCGGATGAACACTGAAGCTTTCTTT. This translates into CASSEGPTRMNTEAFF.

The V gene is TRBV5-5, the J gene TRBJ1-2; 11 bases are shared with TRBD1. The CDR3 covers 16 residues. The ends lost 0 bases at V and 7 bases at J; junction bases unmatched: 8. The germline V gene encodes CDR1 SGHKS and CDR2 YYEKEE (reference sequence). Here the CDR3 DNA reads TGTGCCAGCAGCTTGGACGGACAGGGGGCGGGTTTTGGCTACACCTTC. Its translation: CASSLDGQGAGFGYTF.

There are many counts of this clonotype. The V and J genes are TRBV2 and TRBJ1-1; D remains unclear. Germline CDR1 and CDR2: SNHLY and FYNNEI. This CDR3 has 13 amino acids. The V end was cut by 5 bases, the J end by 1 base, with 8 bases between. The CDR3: CASSPAGNTEAFF. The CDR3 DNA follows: TGTGCCAGCAGTCCAGCGGGGAACACTGAAGCTTTCTTT. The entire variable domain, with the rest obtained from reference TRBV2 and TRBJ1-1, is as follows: EPEVTQTPSHQVTQMGQEVILRCVPISNHLYFYWYRQILGQKVEFLVSFYNNEISEKSEIFDDQFSVERPDGSNFTLKIRSTKLEDSAMYFCASSPAGNTEAFFGQGTRLTVV.

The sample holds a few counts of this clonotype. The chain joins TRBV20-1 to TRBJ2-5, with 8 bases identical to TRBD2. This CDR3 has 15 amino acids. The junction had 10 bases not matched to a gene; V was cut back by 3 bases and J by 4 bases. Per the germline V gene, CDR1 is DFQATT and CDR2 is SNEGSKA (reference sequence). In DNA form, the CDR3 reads TGCAGTGCTAGCCCCCTCCCGGGACTAGGAGAGACCCAGTACTTC. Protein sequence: CSASPLPGLGETQYF.

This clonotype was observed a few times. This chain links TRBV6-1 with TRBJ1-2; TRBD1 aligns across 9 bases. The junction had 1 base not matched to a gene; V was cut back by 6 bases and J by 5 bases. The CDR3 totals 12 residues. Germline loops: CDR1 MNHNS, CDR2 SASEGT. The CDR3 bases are TGTGCCAGCAGGGGACAGGGTTATGGCTACACCTTC. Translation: CASRGQGYGYTF.

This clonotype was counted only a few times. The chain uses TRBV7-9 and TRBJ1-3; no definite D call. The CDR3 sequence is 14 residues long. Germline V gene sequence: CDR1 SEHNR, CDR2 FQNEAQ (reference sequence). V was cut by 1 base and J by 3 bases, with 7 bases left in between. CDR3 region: CASSLVGGGNTIYF. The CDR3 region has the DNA TGTGCCAGCAGCTTAGTGGGAGGTGGAAACACCATATATTTT.

The chain's CDR3 is CSARGVPIQYF. The CDR3 DNA sequence: TGCAGTGCTAGAGGGGTCCCTATTCAGTACTTC. The genes are TRBV20-1 and TRBJ2-4; D is uncertain. The CDR3 runs 11 residues. Germline V gene data show CDR1 as DFQATT and CDR2 as SNEGSKA (reference sequence). V lost 1 base and J lost 10, with 8 bases in between.